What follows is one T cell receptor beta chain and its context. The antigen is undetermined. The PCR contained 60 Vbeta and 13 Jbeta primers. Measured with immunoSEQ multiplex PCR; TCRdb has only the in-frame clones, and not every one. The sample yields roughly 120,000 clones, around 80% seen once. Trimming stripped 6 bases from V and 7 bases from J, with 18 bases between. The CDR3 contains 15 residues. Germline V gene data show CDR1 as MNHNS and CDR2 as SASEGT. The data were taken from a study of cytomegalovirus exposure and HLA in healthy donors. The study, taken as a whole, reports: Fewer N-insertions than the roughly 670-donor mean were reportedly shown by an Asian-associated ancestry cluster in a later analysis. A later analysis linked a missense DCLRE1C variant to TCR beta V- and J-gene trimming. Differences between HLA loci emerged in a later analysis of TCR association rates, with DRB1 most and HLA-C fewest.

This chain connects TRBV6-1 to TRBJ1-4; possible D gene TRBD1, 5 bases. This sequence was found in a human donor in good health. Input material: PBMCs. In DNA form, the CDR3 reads TGTGCCAGCAGGACAACAGCTTATCAGGGTGAAAAACTGTTTTTT. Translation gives CASRTTAYQGEKLFF.